This record covers a single TCR beta chain. Its antigen remains unidentified. The data were taken from a study of radiotherapy plus CTLA-4 blockade in lung cancer. Study summary: Disease control was seen in 31% of patients, objective responses in 15% to 20%. Findings of the study overall: Some TCR clones had been derived from tumors. These clones expanded in peripheral blood after radiotherapy plus ipilimumab.

The study treated chemo-refractory metastatic non-small-cell lung cancer patients with focal radiation plus ipilimumab CTLA-4 blockade. J was trimmed by 0 bases and V by 3 bases; bases with no gene match: 10. Germline CDR1 reads KGHSH; CDR2 reads LQKENI. CDR3 length: 18 residues. Only in-frame clones appear in the TCRdb table, and some are missing; sequencing was by immunoSEQ multiplex PCR. The sample lists roughly 32,000 clones; about 81% were seen once. This specimen was peripheral blood, taken from a patient treated with radiotherapy plus ipilimumab. V is TRBV18 and J is TRBJ2-2; 7 nucleotides align to TRBD2. The source is a human donor with non-small cell lung cancer that progressed on radiotherapy plus ipilimumab. The CDR3, as DNA: TGTGCCAGCTCACCTCTAGCGGCCAGTGGGGCGAACACCGGGGAGCTGTTTTTT. The encoded protein is CASSPLAASGANTGELFF. Together with reference TRBV18 and TRBJ2-2, the CDR3 gives the full variable domain: NAGVMQNPRHLVRRRGQEARLRCSPMKGHSHVYWYRQLPEEGLKFMVYLQKENIIDESGMPKERFSAEFPKEGPSILRIQQVVRGDSAAYFCASSPLAASGANTGELFFGEGSRLTVL.